This T cell receptor beta chain was recovered during a study of T cell responses to AZD1222 COVID-19 vaccine (dated by TCRdb to about 2021). With respect to the entire study: AZD1222 recipients given second doses at about 4 weeks or at about 12 weeks were pooled, since spike-specific TCR depth and breadth were not found to differ between the two schedules. TCR sequencing was performed for 230 to 250 trial participants, of whom roughly 200 were given two doses of AZD1222 and around 26 were given two doses of MenACWY control vaccine. Trial participants were enrolled by age into 18-55, 56-69 and 70-plus year subgroups, with about 150, 28 and 57 TCR-sequenced participants respectively. Points the paper makes about the study in general: No day 14 peak-response samples were available, so repertoires were characterized only after the peak T cell response. After two AZD1222 doses, spike-specific TCR breadth and depth were significantly higher than at day 0 and than in MenACWY recipients. In the small 56-69-year group, the increase in depth fell short of significance, most likely because of low power. Conclusions about previously exposed vaccinees were limited because only 5 or 6 AZD1222 recipients were SARS-CoV-2 seropositive at baseline. The vaccine-associated CD4 TCRs covered the entire spike protein, and the dominant responses fell in regions 160-218 and 743-854. Participants were mostly white British and included more females than males, and it was suggested by the authors that clonal diversity may have been underestimated. Epitopes outside the regions mutated in the B.1.351 and B.1.1.7 variants were reportedly recognized by nearly half of the unique spike-specific TCRs.

The CDR3 regions of human TCRbeta chains were analyzed by immunosequencing. The paper's processing steps were these. Repertoire TCRs were matched against a reference library of SARS-CoV-2-specific TCRs generated with the MIRA antigen-specificity platform. Breadth was defined as the fraction of unique TCRs that were SARS-CoV-2-associated. Depth was defined as the fraction of total T cells that were SARS-CoV-2-associated. Each spike-specific TCR was assigned to its reactive spike region and to a CD4 or CD8 class using the MIRA data. Log10-transformed breadth and depth values were compared by one-way ANOVA with Sidak's multiple comparisons tests. This immuneACCESS table, as held by TCRdb, lists in-frame sequences with V and J called but not all clones. Of the missing ones, under half trace to an unresolved V gene in checked studies; the others have no known cause. That table gives V, J and clone size, and the DNA gave D and trimming. This sample holds more than 140,000 clones; around 91% were observed only once. Roughly 4.7% of the sample lies in the top ten.

This clone appeared a few times. Its antigen is currently not known. No much larger clone exists at a distance of one base, and base qualities are not known. The sample's time point label, decoded: baseline before first vaccination. Samples from vaccinated people were obtained from the UK trials COV001 and COV002, which included a single-blind randomized controlled phase 2/3 trial of AZD1222 (ChAdOx1 nCoV-19) in healthy adults. Trial participant PBMC samples were collected at day 0 and day 28 after the second dose for TCRbeta chain sequencing. V sheds 6 bases and J sheds 4 bases, leaving 18 bases between their ends. The CDR3 spans 16 residues, from the cysteine through the phenylalanine. The CDR3 DNA has 48 bases and is translated from base 1. As encoded in the germline V gene, CDR1 is MDHEN while CDR2 is SYDVKM.

The chain was built from TRBV28 and TRBJ1-4; the D gene is perhaps TRBD1, on 6 matching bases. The starting material was peripheral blood, obtained on day 0 of AZD1222 vaccination. This receptor was identified in an adult in good health. The CDR3 sequence is CASSPLRGQNNEKLFF. The bases read TGTGCCAGCAGCCCCTTACGGGGACAAAATAATGAAAAACTGTTTTTT.